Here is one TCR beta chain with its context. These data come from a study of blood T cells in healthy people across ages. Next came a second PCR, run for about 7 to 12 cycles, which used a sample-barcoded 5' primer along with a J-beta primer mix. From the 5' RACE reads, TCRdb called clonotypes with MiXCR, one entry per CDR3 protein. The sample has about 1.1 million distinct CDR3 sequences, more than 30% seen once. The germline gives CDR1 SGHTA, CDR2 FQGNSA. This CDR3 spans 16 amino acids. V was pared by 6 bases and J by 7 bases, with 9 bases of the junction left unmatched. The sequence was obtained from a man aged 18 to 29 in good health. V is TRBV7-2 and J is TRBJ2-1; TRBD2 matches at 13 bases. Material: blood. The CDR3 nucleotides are TGTGCCAGCAGTCATACTAGCGGGGGGGCGGGGAATGAGCAGTTCTTC. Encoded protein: CASSHTSGGAGNEQFF.